Each of the 26 T cell receptor beta chains below was sequenced from the same sample in a study of cytomegalovirus exposure and HLA in healthy donors. The PCR ran on 60 Vbeta and 13 Jbeta primers. Data came from immunoSEQ multiplex PCR; TCRdb stores just in-frame clones and leaves some out. The sample lists about 110,000 clones, over 75% seen once, with roughly 3.7% in the top ten. Sequenced: PBMCs. Receptor source: a human donor in good health.

The rearrangement links TRBV6-4 to TRBJ2-7; D may be TRBD1 (6 bases). The length of the CDR3 is 14 residues. Germline values: CDR1 MRHNA, CDR2 SNTAGT. The ends were cut back, 4 bases at V and 2 bases at J, with 12 bases in the middle. DNA for the CDR3: TGTGCCAGCAGTGGGCAGGGGCTGCCCTACGAGCAGTACTTC. It is translated as CASSGQGLPYEQYF.

The V and J genes are TRBV2 and TRBJ2-7; 13 bases are shared with TRBD2. The V segment lost 6 bases and the J segment 9 bases; nucleotides outside the gene matches: 5. This CDR3 spans 13 amino acids. CDR1 and CDR2 (germline): SNHLY, FYNNEI. The CDR3 reads CASSGLAGAAQYF. The CDR3 coding sequence is TGTGCCAGCAGCGGACTAGCGGGAGCCGCGCAGTACTTC. Using reference TRBV2 and TRBJ2-7 for the parts outside the CDR3, the full variable domain is EPEVTQTPSHQVTQMGQEVILRCVPISNHLYFYWYRQILGQKVEFLVSFYNNEISEKSEIFDDQFSVERPDGSNFTLKIRSTKLEDSAMYFCASSGLAGAAQYFGPGTRLTVT.

Only one count was recorded for this clone. The chain recombines TRBV30 with TRBJ1-4; no reliable D call. The length of the CDR3 is 12 residues. Trimming stripped 0 bases from V and 7 bases from J, with 6 bases between. CDR1 and CDR2 (germline): GTSNPN, SVGIG (reference sequence). The CDR3 region has the DNA TGTGCCTGGAGTGTACTAAGTGAAAAACTGTTTTTT. It encodes CAWSVLSEKLFF.

This chain's CDR3 is CASGPTRGPSGFYGYTF. As DNA, the CDR3 is TGTGCCAGCGGACCGACGAGGGGGCCCAGCGGGTTCTATGGCTACACCTTC. The chain carries TRBV7-9 and TRBJ1-2; 7 bases line up with TRBD1. The CDR3 extends over 17 amino acids. The V gene's germline CDR1 is SEHNR and CDR2 FQNEAQ (reference sequence). Trimming at V came to 8 bases and at J to 4 bases, leaving 19 bases not matched to a gene.

This clone showed up just a few times. Other DNA sequences within the sample encode an identical CDR3. The chain combines TRBV7-6 with TRBJ2-2; a possible D gene is TRBD1 (5 bases). The germline V gene has CDR1 SGHVS and CDR2 FNYEAQ. The CDR3 runs 16 residues. Trimming left V 4 bases short and J 1 base short, with 13 bases between. The CDR3 here is CASSSPGQGNTGELFF. CDR3 nucleotide sequence: TGTGCCAGCAGCTCCCCCGGGCAGGGGAACACCGGGGAGCTGTTTTTT.

The rearrangement links TRBV7-9 to TRBJ2-7; D call uncertain. Germline V gene sequence: CDR1 SEHNR, CDR2 FQNEAQ (reference sequence). The CDR3 runs to 14 residues. The V end was cut by 3 bases, the J end by 1 base, with 10 bases between. Written as DNA, the CDR3 is TGTGCCAGCAGCTTCGACCGGGTGTCCTACGAGCAGTACTTC. Protein product: CASSFDRVSYEQYF.

This clone was observed a few times. The chain couples TRBV19 to TRBJ1-5; unclear D gene. V lost 5 bases to trimming and J lost 4 bases, with 12 bases between them. This CDR3 region has 14 residues. The germline V gene has CDR1 LNHDA and CDR2 SQIVND (reference sequence). The CDR3 nucleotides are TGTGCCAGTAGTTCGAGCACGGGGAATCAGCCCCAGCATTTT. As protein: CASSSSTGNQPQHF.

The rearrangement uses TRBV6-4 and TRBJ2-1; D is unclear. In germline, CDR1 is MRHNA, CDR2 SNTAGT. V lost 6 bases, J lost 3 bases, and 12 bases lay in between. The CDR3 contains 14 residues. CDR3 loop: CASSPQLGYNEQFF. The CDR3 DNA is TGTGCCAGCAGCCCACAGCTCGGCTACAATGAGCAGTTCTTC.

J is TRBJ2-2 and V is TRBV19, with 9 bases matching TRBD1. Germline loops: CDR1 LNHDA, CDR2 SQIVND (reference sequence). V was clipped by 7 bases and J by 6 bases; unmatched bases: 6. The CDR3 totals 14 residues. CDR3: CASNPGQGPGELFF. CDR3 nucleotides: TGTGCCAGTAATCCGGGACAGGGTCCCGGGGAGCTGTTTTTT.

The genes are TRBV11-2 and TRBJ2-1; the match to TRBD2 covers 7 bases. After removal of 8 bases from V and 9 bases from J, the junction contained 13 bases not matched to a gene. The CDR3 is made up of 14 amino acids. Germline V gene data show CDR1 as SGHAT and CDR2 as FQNNGV. DNA for the CDR3: TGTGCCAGCTCTCCTGCAGGTAGGGAGGGTGAGCAGTTCTTC. Protein sequence: CASSPAGREGEQFF.

The CDR3 DNA follows: TGTGCCAGCACCGTCGGACAGGCTGAAGCTTTCTTT. It yields the protein CASTVGQAEAFF. The rearrangement links TRBV28 to TRBJ1-1; TRBD1 matches at 7 bases. Trimming at V came to 7 bases and at J to 6 bases, leaving 5 bases not matched to a gene. Germline CDR1 and CDR2: MDHEN and SYDVKM. The CDR3 loop spans 12 amino acids.

The chain recombines TRBV5-1 with TRBJ2-2; D is ambiguous. The germline gives CDR1 SGHRS, CDR2 YFSETQ. V was pared by 7 bases and J by 4 bases, with 14 bases between. The CDR3 totals 14 residues. The CDR3 loop is CASGAEQFTGELFF. The CDR3 nucleotides are TGCGCCAGCGGCGCGGAACAATTCACCGGGGAGCTGTTTTTT.

The chain recombines TRBV7-2 with TRBJ2-5; a possible D gene is TRBD2 (6 bases). The CDR3 covers 12 residues. Between the trimmed V and J ends, which lost 7 bases and 5 bases, there was a span of 11 bases. CDR1 and CDR2 (germline): SGHTA, FQGNSA. CDR3 protein: CASTLAGETQYF. CDR3 in DNA: TGTGCCAGCACCCTCGCGGGGGAGACCCAGTACTTC.

The V and J genes are TRBV19 and TRBJ2-6; D perhaps matches TRBD1 (6 bases). Trimming removed 1 base from V and 2 bases from J, with 12 bases in between. This CDR3 has 17 residues. CDR1 and CDR2 (germline): LNHDA, SQIVND (reference sequence). The CDR3 region has the DNA TGTGCCAGTAGTATAGGGGGGCGAATCACTGGGGCCAACGTCCTGACTTTC. Encoded protein: CASSIGGRITGANVLTF.

The chain has TRBV10-1 and TRBJ2-4; maybe TRBD1 (7 bases). The V gene lost 2 bases and the J gene lost 4 bases, with 12 bases spanning the gap. The CDR3 is 15 residues long. CDR1 and CDR2 from the germline V gene are WNHNN and SYGVQD (reference sequence). CDR3 in DNA: TGCGCCAGCAGTGAGGGAGGGACAGCGAAAAACATTCAGTACTTC. Encoded protein: CASSEGGTAKNIQYF.

Points on this clone: The same CDR3 also results from other DNA sequences found in this sample. The CDR3: CASSQSPPGNSGNTIYF. Here the CDR3 DNA reads TGCGCCAGCAGCCAATCCCCCCCCGGGAACTCTGGAAACACCATATATTTT. The chain uses TRBV4-1 and TRBJ1-3; D gene uncertain. The CDR3 runs 17 residues. Germline-derived CDR1 and CDR2 are MGHRA and YSYEKL. V lost 2 bases and J lost 0, with 14 bases in between.

V usage is TRBV4-2 and J usage is TRBJ1-5; no clear D. Trimming removed 5 bases at V and 0 bases at J, with 14 bases between. From germline, CDR1 is LGHNA and CDR2 YNFKEQ. This CDR3 spans 16 amino acids. CDR3: CASSLRMDYSNQPQHF. CDR3 nucleotides: TGTGCCAGCAGCTTGAGGATGGATTATAGCAATCAGCCCCAGCATTTT.

This chain uses TRBV5-6 with TRBJ1-2; D perhaps matches TRBD1 (6 bases). From germline, CDR1 is SGHDT and CDR2 YYEEEE. Trimming took 4 bases from V and 5 from J, leaving 15 bases between them. The CDR3 is 14 residues long. Here the CDR3 DNA reads TGTGCCAGCAGCGAAACAGGGATCCTTTATGGCTACACCTTC. This translates into CASSETGILYGYTF.

CDR3 coding DNA: TGTGCCAGCACCATAGGGGTTAACACTGAAGCTTTCTTT. Translating gives CASTIGVNTEAFF. The chain couples TRBV7-2 to TRBJ1-1; a possible D gene is TRBD1 (5 bases). Germline V lookup: CDR1 SGHTA, CDR2 FQGNSA. The CDR3 covers 13 residues. Trimming cost V 7 bases and J 2 bases, with 11 bases left between them. The full variable domain, rest sourced from reference TRBV7-2 and TRBJ1-1, is GAGVSQSPSNKVTEKGKDVELRCDPISGHTALYWYRQSLGQGLEFLIYFQGNSAPDKSGLPSDRFSAERTGGSVSTLTIQRTQQEDSAVYLCASTIGVNTEAFFGQGTRLTVV.

This clone has just a few counts. The genes are TRBV14 and TRBJ1-6; perhaps TRBD1 as D (5 bases). Per germline, CDR1 SGHDN and CDR2 FVKESK. This CDR3 contains 15 residues. The V end was cut by 1 base, the J end by 7 bases, with 11 bases between. Written as DNA, the CDR3 is TGTGCCAGCAGCCAAGGAACGGGGGGGAATTCACCCCTCCACTTT. It translates to CASSQGTGGNSPLHF.

The rearrangement uses TRBV27 and TRBJ1-5; D unresolved. V was clipped by 3 bases and J by 2 bases, with 14 bases between them. The CDR3 consists of 16 residues. CDR1 and CDR2 from the germline V gene are MNHEY and SMNVEV (reference sequence). CDR3 bases: TGTGCCAGCAGTTTCGGAGCTCCTTGGGGCAATCAGCCCCAGCATTTT. This translates into CASSFGAPWGNQPQHF.

A remark on this clone: Other nucleotide sequences from this sample produce the same CDR3. The V gene is TRBV5-1, the J gene TRBJ2-7; D is possibly TRBD2 (5 bases). The CDR3 has 14 residues. Germline V lookup: CDR1 SGHRS, CDR2 YFSETQ. With 4 bases removed from V and 0 bases from J, the gap between germline ends came to 11 bases. Here the CDR3 DNA reads TGCGCCAGCAGCCTGTCGGGGAGCTCCTACGAGCAGTACTTC. Translated: CASSLSGSSYEQYF.

The V gene is TRBV18, the J gene TRBJ1-2; the match to TRBD1 covers 8 bases. The CDR3 is made up of 13 amino acids. Germline CDR1 reads KGHSH; CDR2 reads LQKENI. Trimming at V came to 6 bases and at J to 7 bases, leaving 7 bases not matched to a gene. The CDR3 DNA reads as TGTGCCAGCTCCTCGGACAGGGTATTTGGCTACACCTTC. Translating gives CASSSDRVFGYTF.

The V and J genes are TRBV7-2 and TRBJ1-1; weak D call: TRBD1 (5 bases). The CDR3 has 17 amino acids. Germline CDR1 SGHTA, CDR2 FQGNSA. Trimming removed 6 bases from V and 4 bases from J, with 24 bases in between. The CDR3 here is CASRPSTRAGRFTEAFF. The DNA for the CDR3 is TGTGCCAGCAGGCCCTCTACGAGGGCAGGGAGGTTCACTGAAGCTTTCTTT.

This chain connects TRBV28 to TRBJ1-5; 9 bases line up with TRBD1. CDR1 MDHEN and CDR2 SYDVKM come from the germline V gene. With 6 bases clipped from V and 6 bases from J, the junction kept 12 bases outside the gene matches. CDR3 length equals 16 residues. CDR3 nucleotide sequence: TGTGCCAGCAGGTACCTCGGGACAGGGCTGGGTCAGCCCCAGCATTTT. This translates into CASRYLGTGLGQPQHF. The full variable domain, its missing parts supplied by reference TRBV28 and TRBJ1-5, is DVKVTQSSRYLVKRTGEKVFLECVQDMDHENMFWYRQDPGLGLRLIYFSYDVKMKEKGDIPEGYSVSREKKERFSLILESASTNQTSMYLCASRYLGTGLGQPQHFGDGTRLSIL.

By share, this clone counts as medium-sized. This sequence joins TRBV6-1 and TRBJ1-2, with unresolved D. Germline CDR1 MNHNS, CDR2 SASEGT. CDR3 length: 13 amino acids. V shed 2 bases and J shed 4 bases, with 8 bases lying between them. The CDR3 DNA sequence: TGTGCCAGCAGTGAAACAGAAACCTATGGCTACACCTTC. Translation gives CASSETETYGYTF.